In this sample, the clone carrying this TCR beta chain turned up many times. Its antigen remains unidentified. In the library, individual cDNA molecules carried attached unique molecular identifiers. Each CDR3 protein gets one entry after TCRdb re-called the 5' RACE reads with MiXCR. The sample has roughly 8,500 distinct CDR3 sequences, 4.5% to 5.5% seen once. This sample was taken from a study of early T cells in non-severe SARS-CoV-2 infection. For the study at large: Sequencing targeted bulk RNA from unsorted whole blood, leaving chains unpaired. General study findings and limits: Matching against VDJdb likely underestimated virus-specific expansions, favoring anti-spike CD8.

V shed 7 bases and J shed 2 bases, with 14 bases lying between them. Germline CDR1 is SGHVS and CDR2 is FNYEAQ. The CDR3 loop spans 14 amino acids. Material for sequencing was whole blood. This clonotype originated in an adult who was a healthcare worker with PCR-confirmed SARS-CoV-2 infection or an uninfected control (not recorded which). V and J are TRBV7-6 and TRBJ1-1, with a weak D call TRBD1 (5 bases). The CDR3 reads CASIPEGPNTEAFF. Written as DNA, the CDR3 is TGTGCCAGCATCCCGGAGGGGCCTAACACTGAAGCTTTCTTT.